This T cell receptor beta chain is drawn from a study of control samples from healthy donors and cancer patients. From germline, CDR1 is SGDLS and CDR2 YYNGEE. The CDR3 has 14 residues. V gave up 4 bases and J gave up 5 bases, with 15 bases separating them. Generated by immunoSEQ multiplex PCR, the TCRdb table keeps only in-frame clones and is missing some. The profile shows 150,000 or so clones, over 85% of them singletons. The TCR sequence derives from a man in his late teens or twenties in good health. This sequence joins TRBV9 and TRBJ1-1, with D possibly matching TRBD1 (5 bases). The sample consisted of blood. The CDR3 loop reads CASSLGRKGTEAFF. The CDR3 DNA is TGTGCCAGCAGCTTAGGACGGAAGGGGACTGAAGCTTTCTTT.